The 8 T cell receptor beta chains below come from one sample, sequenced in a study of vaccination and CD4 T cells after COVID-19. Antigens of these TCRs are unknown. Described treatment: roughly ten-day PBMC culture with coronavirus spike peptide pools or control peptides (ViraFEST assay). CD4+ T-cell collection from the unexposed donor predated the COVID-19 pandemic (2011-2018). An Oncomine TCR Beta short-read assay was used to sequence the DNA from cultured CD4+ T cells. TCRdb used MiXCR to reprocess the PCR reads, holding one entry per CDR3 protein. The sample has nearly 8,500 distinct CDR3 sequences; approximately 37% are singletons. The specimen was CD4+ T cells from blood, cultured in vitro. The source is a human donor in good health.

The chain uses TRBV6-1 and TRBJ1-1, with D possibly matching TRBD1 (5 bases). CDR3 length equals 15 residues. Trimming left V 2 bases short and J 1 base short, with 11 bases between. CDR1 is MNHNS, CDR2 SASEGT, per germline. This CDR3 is CASSEFGAPNTEAFF. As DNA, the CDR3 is TGTGCCAGCAGTGAATTTGGGGCGCCGAACACTGAAGCTTTCTTT.

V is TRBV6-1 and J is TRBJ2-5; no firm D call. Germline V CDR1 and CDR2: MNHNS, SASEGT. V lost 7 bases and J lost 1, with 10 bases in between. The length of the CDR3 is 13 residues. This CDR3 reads CASTRTVQETQYF. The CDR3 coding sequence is TGTGCCAGCACCAGGACGGTCCAAGAGACCCAGTACTTC.

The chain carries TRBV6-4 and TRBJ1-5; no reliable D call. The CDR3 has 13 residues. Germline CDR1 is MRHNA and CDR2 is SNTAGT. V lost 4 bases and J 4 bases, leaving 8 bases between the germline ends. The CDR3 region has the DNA TGTGCCAGCAGTGGATCGTCTAATCAGCCCCAGCATTTT. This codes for CASSGSSNQPQHF.

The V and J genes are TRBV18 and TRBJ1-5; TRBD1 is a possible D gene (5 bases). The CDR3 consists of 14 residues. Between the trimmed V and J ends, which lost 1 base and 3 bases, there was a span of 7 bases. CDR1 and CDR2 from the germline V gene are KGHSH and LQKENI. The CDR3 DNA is TGTGCCAGCTCACCACAGGGGACCAATCAGCCCCAGCATTTT. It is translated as CASSPQGTNQPQHF.

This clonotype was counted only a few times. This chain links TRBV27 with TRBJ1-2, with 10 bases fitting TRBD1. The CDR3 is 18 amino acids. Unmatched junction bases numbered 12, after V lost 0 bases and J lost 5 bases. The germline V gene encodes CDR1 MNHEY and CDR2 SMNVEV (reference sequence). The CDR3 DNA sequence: TGTGCCAGCAGTTTATCGGGGACAGGGGTCGATTCACTATATGGCTACACCTTC. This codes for CASSLSGTGVDSLYGYTF.

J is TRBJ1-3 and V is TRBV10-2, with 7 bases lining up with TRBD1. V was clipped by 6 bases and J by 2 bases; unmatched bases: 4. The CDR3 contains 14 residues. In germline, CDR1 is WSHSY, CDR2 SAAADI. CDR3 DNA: TGCGCCAGCAGCCCCGACAGGGCTGGAAACACCATATATTTT. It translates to CASSPDRAGNTIYF.

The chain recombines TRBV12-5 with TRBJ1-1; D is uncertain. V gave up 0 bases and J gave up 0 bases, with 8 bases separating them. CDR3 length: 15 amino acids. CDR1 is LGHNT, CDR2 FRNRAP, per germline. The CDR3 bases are TGTGCTAGTGGTTTGGTACCGAACATGAACACTGAAGCTTTCTTT. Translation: CASGLVPNMNTEAFF.

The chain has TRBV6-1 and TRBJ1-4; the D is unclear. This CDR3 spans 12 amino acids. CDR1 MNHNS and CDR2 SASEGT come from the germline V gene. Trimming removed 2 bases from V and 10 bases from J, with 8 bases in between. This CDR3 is CASSENRRKLFF. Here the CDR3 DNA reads TGTGCCAGCAGTGAAAACCGGCGAAAACTGTTTTTT.